The T cell receptor beta chain described here comes from a study of neurological immune-mediated disorders. Unsorted libraries came from 2 million PBMCs stored at -80 °C. This clonotype was seen many times. The V gene lost 3 bases and the J gene lost 0 bases, with 5 bases spanning the gap. This CDR3 contains 13 residues. One entry per CDR3 protein results from TCRdb running MiXCR on the 5' RACE reads. Of 66,000 or so distinct CDR3 sequences listed, roughly 5% are singletons. The sample was PBMCs. The sequence came from a woman aged 25-40 years with multiple sclerosis. V and J are TRBV12-3 or TRBV12-4 and TRBJ1-1; D gene ambiguous. CDR3 loop: CASSFSLNTEAFF. Written as DNA, the CDR3 is TGTGCCAGCAGTTTCTCCCTGAACACTGAAGCTTTCTTT.